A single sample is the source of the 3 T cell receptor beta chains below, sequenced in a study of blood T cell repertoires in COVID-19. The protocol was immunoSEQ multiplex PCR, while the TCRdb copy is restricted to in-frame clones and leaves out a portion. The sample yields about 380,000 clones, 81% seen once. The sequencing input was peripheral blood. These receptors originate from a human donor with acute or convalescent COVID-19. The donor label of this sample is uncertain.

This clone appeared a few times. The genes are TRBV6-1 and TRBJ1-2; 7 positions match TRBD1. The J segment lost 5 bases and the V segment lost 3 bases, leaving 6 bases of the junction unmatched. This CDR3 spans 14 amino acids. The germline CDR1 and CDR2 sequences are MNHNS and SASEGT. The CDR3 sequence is CASSETGMAYGYTF. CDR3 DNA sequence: TGTGCCAGCAGTGAGACAGGGATGGCTTATGGCTACACCTTC.

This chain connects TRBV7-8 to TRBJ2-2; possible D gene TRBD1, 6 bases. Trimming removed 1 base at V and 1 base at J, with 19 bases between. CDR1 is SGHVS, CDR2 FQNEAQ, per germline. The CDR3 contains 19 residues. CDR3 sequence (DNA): TGTGCCAGCAGCTTAGTTGCCGGGACACAAAAACGGAACACCGGGGAGCTGTTTTTT. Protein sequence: CASSLVAGTQKRNTGELFF.

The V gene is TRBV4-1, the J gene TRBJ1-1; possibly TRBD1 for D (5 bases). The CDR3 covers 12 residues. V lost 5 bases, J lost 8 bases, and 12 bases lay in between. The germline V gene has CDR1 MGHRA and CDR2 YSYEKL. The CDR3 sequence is CASSIESGEAFF. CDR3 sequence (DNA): TGCGCCAGCAGCATAGAGTCAGGGGAAGCTTTCTTT.